The 29 T cell receptor beta chains presented below share a single source sample, sequenced in a study of shared clonotypes between healthy human individuals. TCRdb's table, derived via immunoSEQ multiplex PCR, lists solely in-frame clones and lacks some. Found here are about 2.4 million clones, approximately 93% of them singletons; the top ten hold around 0.37%. Sequencing was carried out using naive CD4+ T cells from PBMCs. Subset specified: CD45RA+ positively selected. These receptors were obtained from a man between 18 and 29 years old in good health. Some clones in this sample may be carry-over from other donors' samples.

The chain links TRBV4-3 to TRBJ2-1; 8 nucleotides agree with TRBD1. The CDR3 sequence is 14 residues long. Unmatched junction bases numbered 1, after V lost 0 bases and J lost 6 bases. Germline V lookup: CDR1 LGHNA, CDR2 YSLEER. The CDR3 here is CASSQEDRGNEQFF. The CDR3 region has the DNA TGCGCCAGCAGCCAAGAAGACAGGGGCAATGAGCAGTTCTTC.

This clone was counted a single time. The V call is TRBV1, the J call TRBJ1-2; the table's D call TRBD1 went unverified against the DNA. TRBV1 is flagged as a pseudogene. The length of the CDR3 is 16 residues. CDR3: CTSSQGPGQGADGYTF. The CDR3 coding sequence is TGCACCAGCAGCCAGGGGCCGGGACAGGGGGCGGATGGCTACACCTTC.

Of note for this clone: Other DNA sequences in the sample encode the same CDR3. The gene calls are TRBV30 and TRBJ2-5; D is possibly TRBD2 (6 bases). This CDR3 has 14 residues. The V gene's germline CDR1 is GTSNPN and CDR2 SVGIG (reference sequence). V lost 3 bases and J 5 bases, leaving 16 bases between the germline ends. In nucleotides, the CDR3 is TGTGCCTGGAGCCGGGACCGCGGGGTGGAGACCCAGTACTTC. It is translated as CAWSRDRGVETQYF. The full variable domain, in which reference TRBV30 and TRBJ2-5 provide the parts outside the CDR3, is SQTIHQWPATLVQPVGSPLSLECTVEGTSNPNLYWYRQAAGRGLQLLFYSVGIGQISSEVPQNLSASRPQDRQFILSSKKLLLSDSGFYLCAWSRDRGVETQYFGPGTRLLVL.

The CDR3 spells CASSEALRVYYGYTF. As DNA, the CDR3 is TGTGCCAGCAGTGAAGCGCTTCGAGTATACTATGGCTACACCTTC. This chain connects TRBV6-1 to TRBJ1-2; D is uncertain. The germline CDR1 and CDR2 sequences are MNHNS and SASEGT. V was clipped by 0 bases and J by 3 bases, with 11 bases between them. CDR3 length: 15 amino acids.

Worth noting for this clone: Other DNA sequences in this sample translate to the same CDR3. The chain employs TRBV18 and TRBJ1-5; 8 bases line up with TRBD1. In germline, CDR1 is KGHSH, CDR2 LQKENI. Germline trimming cut 3 bases from V and 7 bases from J; bases unmatched to any gene: 5. The CDR3 spans 14 residues. The CDR3 region has the DNA TGTGCCAGCTCACCGGGTACAGGGGGGCAGCCCCAGCATTTT. This sequence encodes CASSPGTGGQPQHF.

The chain is built from TRBV5-1 and TRBJ1-2, with 8 positions matching TRBD1. Trimming removed 2 bases from V and 7 bases from J; junction bases left unmatched: 7. Germline V lookup: CDR1 SGHRS, CDR2 YFSETQ. This CDR3 spans 14 amino acids. The CDR3 here is CASSLQGGAGGYTF. The CDR3 bases are TGCGCCAGCAGCTTACAGGGGGGAGCAGGTGGCTACACCTTC.

J is TRBJ1-4 and V is TRBV4-1; D uncertain. Germline CDR1 reads MGHRA; CDR2 reads YSYEKL. V was cut by 0 bases and J by 7 bases, with 9 bases left in between. This CDR3 region has 14 residues. In DNA form, the CDR3 reads TGCGCCAGCAGCCAAGAGAGAAGTCGTGAAAAACTGTTTTTT. Protein product: CASSQERSREKLFF.

This sequence joins TRBV27 and TRBJ2-7; D is tentatively TRBD1 or TRBD2 (5 bases each). This CDR3 contains 19 residues. Trimming took off 1 base at V and 1 base at J, with 23 bases between the two ends. Germline CDR1 reads MNHEY; CDR2 reads SMNVEV (reference sequence). The CDR3 DNA reads as TGTGCCAGCAGTTTATATCCCTCGGATATCTGGGACCCATCCTACGAGCAGTACTTC. Encoded protein: CASSLYPSDIWDPSYEQYF.

V is TRBV9 and J is TRBJ2-7; TRBD1 matches at 10 bases. V shed 4 bases, J shed 4 bases, and the junction held 14 bases outside the gene matches. Germline V CDR1 and CDR2: SGDLS, YYNGEE. This CDR3 spans 17 amino acids. CDR3 sequence (DNA): TGTGCCAGCAGCCGAGAGTTGGGGACAGGGGCAGGATACGAGCAGTACTTC. This codes for CASSRELGTGAGYEQYF.

The chain links TRBV15 to TRBJ2-7, with 8 bases that match TRBD1. V lost 2 bases, J lost 3 bases, and 9 bases stayed unmatched. This CDR3 spans 16 amino acids. CDR1 and CDR2 from the germline V gene are LNHNV and YYDKDF (reference sequence). The CDR3 region is CATSRPRGRGLYEQYF. CDR3 DNA sequence: TGTGCCACCAGCAGACCCCGCGGCAGGGGGCTCTACGAGCAGTACTTC.

The chain links TRBV25-1 to TRBJ2-3; D may correspond to TRBD1 or TRBD2 (5 bases each). CDR3 length: 13 amino acids. Germline CDR1 and CDR2: MGHDK and SYGVNS. V lost 6 bases and J 3 bases, leaving 10 bases between the germline ends. The CDR3 DNA reads TGTGCCAGCAGACGGGACCTTACAGATACGCAGTATTTT. Its translation: CASRRDLTDTQYF.

This clone was found once. The chain couples TRBV7-8 to TRBJ1-1, with TRBD1 identical over 9 bases. The CDR3 totals 14 residues. The germline V gene encodes CDR1 SGHVS and CDR2 FQNEAQ. V shed 5 bases, J shed 11 bases, and the junction held 12 bases outside the gene matches. CDR3 loop: CASSPPNTGQGAFF. In DNA, the CDR3 is TGTGCCAGCAGCCCCCCTAACACTGGACAGGGGGCTTTCTTT.

V gene TRBV7-8 combines with J gene TRBJ2-5; D gene uncertain. V lost 0 bases, J lost 10 bases, and 12 bases lay in between. This CDR3 region has 13 residues. Germline V gene data show CDR1 as SGHVS and CDR2 as FQNEAQ. The CDR3 DNA is TGTGCCAGCAGCTTAGCGGGCCGTCGGAACCAGTACTTC. Translation: CASSLAGRRNQYF.

CDR3 coding DNA: TGTGCCAGCTCACCAGTCCCAGATGCTAACTATGGCTACACCTTC. Protein sequence: CASSPVPDANYGYTF. This chain links TRBV18 with TRBJ1-2; no firm D call. The V end lost 2 bases, the J end lost 0 bases, and 10 bases lay between the germline ends. This CDR3 spans 15 amino acids. The germline V gene has CDR1 KGHSH and CDR2 LQKENI. Full variable domain (missing parts from reference TRBV18 and TRBJ1-2): NAGVMQNPRHLVRRRGQEARLRCSPMKGHSHVYWYRQLPEEGLKFMVYLQKENIIDESGMPKERFSAEFPKEGPSILRIQQVVRGDSAAYFCASSPVPDANYGYTFGSGTRLTVV.

J is TRBJ1-4 and V is TRBV18, with D unresolved. CDR3 length: 14 residues. Germline assignment: CDR1 KGHSH and CDR2 LQKENI. Trimming left V 2 bases short and J 9 bases short, with 13 bases between. CDR3 loop: CASSPGFGNQKLFF. CDR3 DNA sequence: TGTGCCAGCTCACCAGGGTTCGGCAACCAAAAACTGTTTTTT.

The chain is built from TRBV12-5 and TRBJ2-2, with a possible D match to TRBD1 (5 bases). Trimming pared 0 bases from V and 5 bases from J, leaving 10 bases between. The CDR3 spans 15 residues. Germline CDR1 is LGHNT and CDR2 is FRNRAP. CDR3 residues: CASGLVTGYTGELFF. The CDR3 DNA follows: TGTGCTAGTGGTTTGGTTACAGGATATACCGGGGAGCTGTTTTTT.

The CDR3 is CASSLRLAASGNTIYF. The CDR3 nucleotides are TGTGCCAGCAGCCTTCGCCTTGCGGCCTCCGGAAACACCATATATTTT. The chain is built from TRBV14 and TRBJ1-3; D gene ambiguous. V shed 4 bases and J shed 4 bases, with 17 bases lying between them. The CDR3 totals 16 residues. CDR1 and CDR2 (germline): SGHDN, FVKESK.

The CDR3 reads CASRPGLAGGPLHNEQFF. The DNA of the CDR3 is TGTGCCAGCAGGCCGGGACTAGCGGGAGGGCCTCTCCACAATGAGCAGTTCTTC. V gene TRBV28 combines with J gene TRBJ2-1; 16 bases line up with TRBD2. The germline CDR1 and CDR2 sequences are MDHEN and SYDVKM. The CDR3 totals 18 residues. The junction had 10 bases not matched to a gene; V was cut back by 6 bases and J by 5 bases.

In the case of this clone: The sample carries other DNA sequences with the same CDR3. This chain connects TRBV7-2 to TRBJ2-3, with D possibly matching TRBD1 (5 bases). Between the trimmed V and J ends, which lost 0 bases and 4 bases, there was a span of 8 bases. Germline V CDR1 and CDR2: SGHTA, FQGNSA. CDR3 length: 14 amino acids. The CDR3 region is CASSLARVADTQYF. Here the CDR3 DNA reads TGTGCCAGCAGCTTAGCCAGGGTTGCAGATACGCAGTATTTT.

V gene TRBV6-5 combines with J gene TRBJ2-2, with unresolved D. Between the trimmed V and J ends, which lost 4 bases and 7 bases, there was a span of 4 bases. The CDR3 is 11 amino acids. The germline V gene encodes CDR1 MNHEY and CDR2 SVGAGI. The CDR3 sequence is CASSWGGELFF. The CDR3 DNA follows: TGTGCCAGCAGTTGGGGCGGGGAGCTGTTTTTT.

This chain connects TRBV5-1 to TRBJ2-1; TRBD1 or TRBD2 may be the D gene (5 bases each). This CDR3 is 15 amino acids long. Trimming pared 0 bases from V and 3 bases from J, leaving 10 bases between. Germline V gene data show CDR1 as SGHRS and CDR2 as YFSETQ. The CDR3 sequence: CASSLEGTDYNEQFF. In DNA form, the CDR3 reads TGCGCCAGCAGCTTGGAAGGGACGGACTACAATGAGCAGTTCTTC.

This chain uses TRBV11-2 with TRBJ2-1; D could derive from TRBD1 or TRBD2 (7 bases each). Germline V gene sequence: CDR1 SGHAT, CDR2 FQNNGV. V was cut by 5 bases and J by 4 bases, with 18 bases left in between. The length of the CDR3 is 16 residues. The CDR3 bases are TGTGCCAGCAGCCCAGGGGGGGCGGGCGGTTACAATGAGCAGTTCTTC. Translation gives CASSPGGAGGYNEQFF.

On this clone: In the same sample, other DNA sequences code for this CDR3. The chain has TRBV5-1 and TRBJ2-5; D unresolved. Germline CDR1 is SGHRS and CDR2 is YFSETQ. V lost 5 bases and J 5 bases, leaving 7 bases between the germline ends. The CDR3 is 11 amino acids. The CDR3: CASSSLETQYF. CDR3 DNA: TGCGCCAGCAGTTCACTGGAGACCCAGTACTTC.

The rearrangement uses TRBV9 and TRBJ2-3; 10 bases line up with TRBD1. This CDR3 is 18 amino acids long. Germline assignment: CDR1 SGDLS and CDR2 YYNGEE. V trimming: 1 base; J trimming: 4 bases; junction bases outside the gene matches: 12. The CDR3 DNA is TGTGCCAGCAGCGTAAGGGGAGTGGGGACAGGGGTGCCAGATACGCAGTATTTT. Amino acid sequence: CASSVRGVGTGVPDTQYF.

The chain has TRBV29-1 and TRBJ2-1, with TRBD1 identical over 10 bases. The CDR3 length is 14 residues. Germline CDR1 is SQVTM and CDR2 is ANQGSEA. V gave up 7 bases and J gave up 2 bases; unmatched junction bases: 5. The DNA for the CDR3 is TGCAGCGCAATGGGACAGGGGCCCTACAATGAGCAGTTCTTC. It yields the protein CSAMGQGPYNEQFF.

This clone was observed a single time. The CDR3 DNA sequence: TGCGCCAGCAGCCCGGGGGAAGAGAATCAGCCCCAGCATTTT. It codes for CASSPGEENQPQHF. V gene TRBV5-1 combines with J gene TRBJ1-5, with a possible D match to TRBD1 (5 bases). The CDR3 has 14 amino acids. V dropped 4 bases and J dropped 4 bases, with 12 bases sitting between them. CDR1 is SGHRS and CDR2 is YFSETQ in the germline V gene.

The rearrangement links TRBV9 to TRBJ1-2, with D possibly being TRBD1 (6 bases). This CDR3 has 15 amino acids. Per the germline V gene, CDR1 is SGDLS and CDR2 is YYNGEE. Trimming left V 4 bases short and J 4 bases short, with 17 bases between. CDR3 in amino acids: CASSPTGLGIYGYTF. CDR3 sequence (DNA): TGTGCCAGCAGCCCCACAGGGTTGGGGATCTATGGCTACACCTTC.

V usage is TRBV4-2 and J usage is TRBJ2-3; 14 positions agree with TRBD2. The CDR3 is 18 residues long. The junction had 10 bases not matched to a gene; V was cut back by 2 bases and J by 6 bases. Germline CDR1 LGHNA, CDR2 YNFKEQ. The CDR3 loop reads CASSQFQGLAGVTDTQYF. In DNA, the CDR3 is TGTGCCAGCAGCCAATTTCAGGGACTAGCGGGAGTTACTGATACGCAGTATTTT.

The chain recombines TRBV28 with TRBJ2-7; D not resolved. The length of the CDR3 is 12 residues. The V gene lost 6 bases and the J gene lost 1 base, with 7 bases spanning the gap. Germline V CDR1 and CDR2: MDHEN, SYDVKM. The CDR3 region is CASRGPSYEQYF. DNA for the CDR3: TGTGCCAGCAGGGGTCCATCCTACGAGCAGTACTTC.